The present T cell receptor beta chain was sequenced within a study of a mutant IDH1 vaccine in newly diagnosed glioma. About the study: Radiotherapy alone preceded vaccination by 4-6 weeks; alternatively, vaccination started with temozolomide cycles.

Produced via immunoSEQ multiplex PCR; TCRdb's table is partial and in-frame only. The sample contains around 51,000 clones, 78% of which appear only once. Germline CDR1 GTSNPN, CDR2 SVGIG (reference sequence). This CDR3 is 13 amino acids long. After removal of 2 bases from V and 9 bases from J, the junction contained 4 bases not matched to a gene. Regarding this clone: The target antigen is unknown.

Time point denoted: week 5, during vaccination. The study gave 300 ug of mutant IDH1 20-mer peptide per vaccine dose, with topical imiquimod. Source: PBMCs, taken from a glioma patient whose treatment included an IDH1 peptide vaccine. J is TRBJ2-1 and V is TRBV30; 10 bases line up with TRBD2. This TCR came from a woman aged 40 to 49 with glioma. Here the CDR3 DNA reads TGTGCCTGGAGTAGCGGGGGGGCGGGTGAGCAGTTCTTC. This translates into CAWSSGGAGEQFF.